There are a few counts of the clone carrying this TCR beta chain. The entry originates in a study of blood T cell repertoires in COVID-19. On the study more broadly: PBMCs, B-cell-depleted T cells, or T cells provided the cDNA or gDNA that made up the material.

Libraries were prepared by immunoSEQ multiplex PCR; TCRdb keeps only in-frame clonotypes and omits some of them. The sample comprises 150,000 to 200,000 clones, 84% of which are singletons, and under 4% rests with the top ten. This CDR3 is 15 amino acids long. Germline CDR1 is SGDLS and CDR2 is YYNGEE. Trimming cost V 4 bases and J 5 bases; bases outside gene matches: 10. V and J are TRBV9 and TRBJ1-1, with 8 bases aligning to TRBD1. This clonotype originated in a woman in her thirties who had been exposed to COVID-19. The sample was PBMCs or T cells enriched from blood (not recorded which). CDR3 nucleotides: TGTGCCAGCAGCCCCGCTTACAGGGGGGGTACTGAAGCTTTCTTT. Amino acids: CASSPAYRGGTEAFF.